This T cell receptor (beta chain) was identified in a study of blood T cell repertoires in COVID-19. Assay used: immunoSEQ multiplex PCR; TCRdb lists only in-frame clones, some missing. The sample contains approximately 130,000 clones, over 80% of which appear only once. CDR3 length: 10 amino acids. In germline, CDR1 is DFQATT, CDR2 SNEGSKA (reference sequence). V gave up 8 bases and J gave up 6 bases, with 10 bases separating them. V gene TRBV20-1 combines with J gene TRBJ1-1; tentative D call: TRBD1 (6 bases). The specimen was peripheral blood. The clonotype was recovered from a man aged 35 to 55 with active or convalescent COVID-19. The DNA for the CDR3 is TGCAGTCCAGAGGGGGCTGAAGCTTTCTTT. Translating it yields CSPEGAEAFF.